These 19 T cell receptor beta chains originate from one sample sequenced in a study of radiation and T cells in renal cell carcinoma. Sequencing used immunoSEQ multiplex PCR; TCRdb keeps in-frame clones, though not all of them. This repertoire shows about 78,000 clones, roughly nine tenths found once; its top ten account for more than 4.5%. Time point defined: blood 4 weeks post-SBRT, at nephrectomy. The treatment here: 15 Gy SBRT to primary tumor, nephrectomy 4 weeks later. The sequencing used blood, collected from a patient whose treatment included radiotherapy and nephrectomy. The receptor source for this set is a woman aged 70-85 years with renal cell carcinoma.

The chain joins TRBV11-3 to TRBJ2-2; no definite D call. Trimming removed 4 bases from V and 4 bases from J, with 13 bases in between. Germline V gives CDR1 SGHNT, CDR2 YENEEA. This CDR3 spans 15 amino acids. Here the CDR3 DNA reads TGTGCCAGCAGCTCGCCTGGGGTGGCCACCGGGGAGCTGTTTTTT. This encodes CASSSPGVATGELFF.

This clone has only one observation. CDR3 DNA sequence: TGTGCCAGCTCACCGGGACAGGGGACCGGGGAGCTGTTTTTT. Protein: CASSPGQGTGELFF. This rearrangement joins TRBV18 to TRBJ2-2, with 10 nucleotides matching TRBD1. From germline, CDR1 is KGHSH and CDR2 LQKENI. The CDR3 is 14 amino acids. V trimming: 3 bases; J trimming: 5 bases; junction bases outside the gene matches: 0.

The chain links TRBV5-4 to TRBJ2-3; no firm D call. V shed 1 base and J shed 6 bases, with 9 bases lying between them. Germline V gives CDR1 SGHNT, CDR2 YYREEE (reference sequence). CDR3 length equals 13 residues. CDR3 residues: CASSLNGRDTQYF. The CDR3 DNA is TGTGCCAGCAGCTTGAATGGTCGTGATACGCAGTATTTT.

This chain joins TRBV7-6 and TRBJ1-1; D remains unclear. Looked up from germline, CDR1 is SGHVS and CDR2 is FNYEAQ. The V end lost 2 bases, the J end lost 3 bases, and 7 bases lay between the germline ends. CDR3 size: 13 residues. The CDR3 coding sequence is TGTGCCAGCAGCTTAAAGTTGGACACTGAAGCTTTCTTT. Residues: CASSLKLDTEAFF. Supplemented by reference TRBV7-6 and TRBJ1-1, the full variable domain reads GAGVSQSPRYKVTKRGQDVALRCDPISGHVSLYWYRQALGQGPEFLTYFNYEAQQDKSGLPNDRFSAERPEGSISTLTIQRTEQRDSAMYRCASSLKLDTEAFFGQGTRLTVV.

This clone was found a few times. The chain employs TRBV5-5 and TRBJ2-2; no reliable D call. The length of the CDR3 is 14 residues. CDR1 and CDR2 (germline): SGHKS, YYEKEE (reference sequence). V was clipped by 0 bases and J by 6 bases, with 9 bases between them. CDR3 sequence: CASSLVTLAGELFF. The CDR3, as DNA: TGTGCCAGCAGCTTGGTAACTTTAGCCGGGGAGCTGTTTTTT.

The chain has TRBV11-2 and TRBJ2-3; unclear D gene. Germline V CDR1 and CDR2: SGHAT, FQNNGV. Trimming pared 0 bases from V and 1 base from J, leaving 8 bases between. CDR3 size: 15 residues. The CDR3 spells CASSLEGGGTDTQYF. The DNA for the CDR3 is TGTGCCAGCAGCTTAGAAGGCGGTGGCACAGATACGCAGTATTTT.

The chain has TRBV6-6 and TRBJ1-6, with 10 bases fitting TRBD1. CDR1 MNHNY and CDR2 SVGAGI come from the germline V gene (reference sequence). Losses at the gene ends were 5 bases for V and 5 bases for J; bases not matched to a gene: 3. The CDR3 totals 15 residues. The chain's CDR3 is CASSRQGANNSPLHF. CDR3 in DNA: TGTGCCAGCAGTAGACAGGGGGCTAATAATTCACCCCTCCACTTT.

Only a few counts were recorded for this clone. The rearrangement joins TRBV6-5 to TRBJ1-1, with D maybe TRBD1 (6 bases). The germline V gene encodes CDR1 MNHEY and CDR2 SVGAGI. This CDR3 contains 13 residues. Trimming pared 6 bases from V and 3 bases from J, leaving 11 bases between. CDR3 DNA: TGTGCCAGCAGATACCGGGGGCACACTGAAGCTTTCTTT. This encodes CASRYRGHTEAFF.

The count of this clone is one. The chain carries TRBV19 and TRBJ1-1; D is uncertain. V lost 1 base, J lost 3 bases, and 6 bases lay in between. Germline values: CDR1 LNHDA, CDR2 SQIVND (reference sequence). CDR3 length: 13 residues. The CDR3 bases are TGTGCCAGTAGTATAGGGATAGACACTGAAGCTTTCTTT. Amino acids: CASSIGIDTEAFF.

The chain carries TRBV7-2 and TRBJ2-3; D is uncertain. V dropped 3 bases and J dropped 2 bases, with 6 bases sitting between them. The CDR3 runs 13 residues. Germline V lookup: CDR1 SGHTA, CDR2 FQGNSA. The CDR3 protein is CASSFQHTDTQYF. In DNA form, the CDR3 reads TGTGCCAGCAGCTTTCAACACACAGATACGCAGTATTTT.

The chain carries TRBV15 and TRBJ1-3; no firm D call. The germline CDR1 and CDR2 sequences are LNHNV and YYDKDF (reference sequence). The ends were cut back, 5 bases at V and 0 bases at J, with 8 bases in the middle. The CDR3 is 14 amino acids. CDR3 in amino acids: CATSAGLSGNTIYF. CDR3 nucleotides: TGTGCCACCAGCGCAGGTCTCTCTGGAAACACCATATATTTT.

This clone was recorded a few times. The rearrangement links TRBV7-3 to TRBJ1-1; unclear D gene. The CDR3 consists of 13 residues. V lost 3 bases, J lost 2 bases, and 7 bases lay in between. Germline values: CDR1 SGHTA, CDR2 FQGTGA. In DNA form, the CDR3 reads TGTGCCAGCAGCTTCATGAGTAACACTGAAGCTTTCTTT. This translates into CASSFMSNTEAFF.

This clone has only a few counts. V is TRBV30 and J is TRBJ1-5, with TRBD1 as a possible D gene (6 bases). Germline V gene lookup returns CDR1 GTSNPN and CDR2 SVGIG (reference sequence). The V end lost 0 bases, the J end lost 4 bases, and 10 bases lay between the germline ends. CDR3 length: 14 amino acids. Here the CDR3 DNA reads TGTGCCTGGAGTGTACAGGGCTGGAATCAGCCCCAGCATTTT. Translated: CAWSVQGWNQPQHF. The variable domain in full, with the rest retrieved from reference TRBV30 and TRBJ1-5, is SQTIHQWPATLVQPVGSPLSLECTVEGTSNPNLYWYRQAAGRGLQLLFYSVGIGQISSEVPQNLSASRPQDRQFILSSKKLLLSDSGFYLCAWSVQGWNQPQHFGDGTRLSIL.

This sequence joins TRBV4-2 and TRBJ2-7, with D unclear. Germline V gene lookup returns CDR1 LGHNA and CDR2 YNFKEQ. This CDR3 is 14 amino acids long. V shed 1 base and J shed 2 bases, with 9 bases lying between them. CDR3: CASSQVFKTYEQYF. The DNA for the CDR3 is TGTGCCAGCAGCCAAGTTTTTAAAACCTACGAGCAGTACTTC.

The CDR3 nucleotides are TGTGCCAGCAGTTACGGGGGCTCCTACAATGAGCAGTTCTTC. Protein product: CASSYGGSYNEQFF. The J gene is TRBJ2-1, the V gene TRBV6-6; D is perhaps TRBD1 or TRBD2 (5 bases each). CDR3 length: 14 residues. Germline lookup yields CDR1 MNHNY and CDR2 SVGAGI (reference sequence). V was cut by 2 bases and J by 0 bases, with 5 bases left in between.

The chain has TRBV7-2 and TRBJ1-6; D is uncertain. Trimming removed 1 base from V and 9 bases from J, with 4 bases in between. The length of the CDR3 is 12 residues. Germline CDR1 reads SGHTA; CDR2 reads FQGNSA. This chain's CDR3 is CASSLGSSPLHF. Here the CDR3 DNA reads TGTGCCAGCAGCTTAGGGAGTTCACCCCTCCACTTT. Drawing the rest from reference TRBV7-2 and TRBJ1-6, the complete variable domain is GAGVSQSPSNKVTEKGKDVELRCDPISGHTALYWYRQSLGQGLEFLIYFQGNSAPDKSGLPSDRFSAERTGGSVSTLTIQRTQQEDSAVYLCASSLGSSPLHFGNGTRLTVT.

This chain connects TRBV10-3 to TRBJ1-6; maybe TRBD1 (6 bases). The CDR3 is 14 residues long. Between the trimmed V and J ends, which lost 8 bases and 5 bases, there was a span of 13 bases. CDR1 is ENHRY, CDR2 SYGVKD, per germline. The CDR3 region is CAIGAPGDNSPLHF. CDR3 DNA: TGTGCCATCGGGGCGCCAGGGGATAATTCACCCCTCCACTTT.

This clone has just a few counts. The chain links TRBV19 to TRBJ2-2; D call uncertain. Germline CDR1 reads LNHDA; CDR2 reads SQIVND (reference sequence). The CDR3 length is 15 residues. V dropped 3 bases and J dropped 5 bases, with 13 bases sitting between them. DNA of the CDR3: TGTGCCAGTAGTATTTCCGACATCCTTACCGGGGAGCTGTTTTTT. Its translation is CASSISDILTGELFF.

The chain uses TRBV30 and TRBJ1-2; 10 nucleotides match TRBD1. Germline V gene sequence: CDR1 GTSNPN, CDR2 SVGIG (reference sequence). The CDR3 is made up of 15 amino acids. V was pared by 2 bases and J by 7 bases, with 10 bases of the junction left unmatched. The CDR3 spells CAWSPPGQGVSGYTF. Here the CDR3 DNA reads TGTGCCTGGAGTCCCCCTGGACAGGGGGTAAGTGGCTACACCTTC.